This section outlines one TCR beta chain sequence together with its context. This record comes from a study of T cell responses to AZD1222 COVID-19 vaccine. TCRdb's table, derived via immunoSEQ multiplex PCR, lists solely in-frame clones and lacks some. This sample has more than 95,000 clones, with more than 65% found just once. The TCR comes from an adult who received the AZD1222 COVID-19 vaccine. The sample here was peripheral blood, taken 28 days after the second AZD1222 dose.

The CDR3 sequence is CASSSPLTNEQYF. In DNA, the CDR3 is TGTGCCAGCAGTTCCCCGTTGACCAACGAGCAGTACTTC. J is TRBJ2-7 and V is TRBV27; D is undetermined. The CDR3 consists of 13 residues. The germline V gene has CDR1 MNHEY and CDR2 SMNVEV (reference sequence). The ends were cut back, 4 bases at V and 5 bases at J, with 12 bases in the middle.